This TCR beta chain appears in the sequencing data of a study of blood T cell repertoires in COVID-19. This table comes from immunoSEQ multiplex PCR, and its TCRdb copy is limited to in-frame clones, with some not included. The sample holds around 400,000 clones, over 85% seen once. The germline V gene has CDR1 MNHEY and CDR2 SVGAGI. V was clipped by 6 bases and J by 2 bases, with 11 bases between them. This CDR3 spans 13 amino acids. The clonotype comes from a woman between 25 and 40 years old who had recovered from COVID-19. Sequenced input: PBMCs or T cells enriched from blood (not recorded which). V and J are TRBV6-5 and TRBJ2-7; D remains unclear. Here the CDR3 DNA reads TGTGCCAGCAGCCTCGGAGCCCCCTACGAGCAGTACTTC. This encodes CASSLGAPYEQYF.